One T cell receptor beta chain is described in this entry. Which antigen it targets is not known. The input lacks base qualities; no much larger clone sits a single base away. This entry belongs to a study of blood T cell repertoires in COVID-19 (dated by TCRdb to 2020 to 2021). About the investigation overall: Collaborator samples came from the United States, Italy and Spain and covered acute and convalescent phases of COVID-19. The material from the prospective study consisted of cDNA or gDNA derived from T cells, B-cell-depleted T cells, or PBMCs. Deeply sampled blood TCRbeta repertoires from subjects exposed to, actively infected with, or recovered from COVID-19 were included in the dataset. The repertoires were released in a freely available public database intended as a resource for research on the immune response to SARS-CoV-2. Samples came from the ongoing ImmuneRACE study (first 160 participants) plus 1,254 subjects from 6 global collaborators. A de-identified subject ID, COVID-19 status, age in years and sex were almost always included in the sample metadata. Where HLA class I and class II types were available, the types were taken from metadata supplied by the sample provider, not from assay-based typing. What the research found in general, with its limitations: The amount of clinical and demographic metadata varied by source and participant and was provided uncurated.

TCRbeta CDR3 regions were amplified from genomic DNA by means of the immunoSEQ Assay, a bias-controlled multiplex PCR. Concerning the study's data processing: Within the assay, amplification of reference gene primers was used to estimate how many nucleated cells each sample contained. To quantify the absolute abundance of each unique TCRbeta CDR3 rearrangement, sequence reads were collapsed and filtered. Productive Simpson clonality was computed per sample as the square root of Simpson's diversity index over productive rearrangements. This immuneACCESS table, as held by TCRdb, lists in-frame sequences with V and J called but not all clones. Of the missing ones, under half trace to an unresolved V gene in checked studies; the others have no known cause. From that table come the V and J calls and clone size; the DNA was used to work out D and trimming. The sample yields more than 80,000 clones; almost 90% were counted once. The ten largest clones capture roughly 1.5% of the sample.

Per the germline V gene, SGHRS is the CDR1 and YFSETQ is the CDR2. V loses 4 bases, J loses 4 bases, and the germline ends lie 12 bases apart. Inclusive of the bounding cysteine and phenylalanine, the CDR3 is 13 residues long. Only the CDR3 part of the read is kept: 39 bases, read in frame from the first base. Collaborating institutions collected whole blood in K2EDTA tubes following their own protocols. Collaborator samples were shipped for TCRbeta analysis as frozen whole blood, isolated PBMCs, or DNA extracted from either sample type. The TCR originated in a human donor with active COVID-19. The donor label of this sample is uncertain. The rearrangement joined TRBV5-1 to TRBJ2-7; the D gene is perhaps TRBD2, from 6 matching bases. The specimen was peripheral blood. Here the CDR3 is given as CASSPRDFYEQYF. The nucleotide sequence reads as follows: TGCGCCAGCAGCCCACGGGACTTTTACGAGCAGTACTTC.